These 32 T cell receptor beta chains share one sample of origin, sequenced in a study of T-cell memory formation after mild COVID-19. TCRdb re-called the 5' RACE reads with MiXCR, one entry per CDR3 protein. The data hold roughly 310,000 distinct CDR3 sequences, with approximately 15% observed a single time. Material for sequencing was PBMCs or a T cell subset sorted from them (not recorded which). The origin of the receptors is a man aged 18 to 30 who had mild COVID-19 (a few samples of this study predate the infection). Cell type and time point are not known.

This clonotype was detected only a few times. The rearrangement links TRBV12-3 or TRBV12-4 to TRBJ1-2; D possibly corresponds to TRBD1 (5 bases). The CDR3 sequence is 13 residues long. Trimming removed 8 bases at V and 1 base at J, with 11 bases between. CDR3 DNA: TGTGCCAGCGGAATAAGGGGTAACTATGGCTACACCTTC. As protein: CASGIRGNYGYTF.

This chain joins TRBV6-2 or TRBV6-3 and TRBJ1-6; D is uncertain. Trimming took 0 bases from V and 5 from J, leaving 5 bases between them. CDR3 length: 14 amino acids. Germline V lookup: CDR1 MNHEY, CDR2 SVGEGT. The CDR3 is CASSYSNDNSPLHF. The CDR3 bases are TGTGCCAGCAGTTACTCGAATGATAATTCACCCCTCCACTTT.

This clonotype turned up a few times. J is TRBJ2-1 and V is TRBV7-9, with D uncertain. The V gene lost 3 bases and the J gene lost 7 bases, with 7 bases spanning the gap. The CDR3 extends over 12 amino acids. The germline gives CDR1 SEHNR, CDR2 FQNEAQ (reference sequence). The CDR3 sequence: CASSLLWNEQFF. As DNA, the CDR3 is TGTGCCAGCAGCTTGTTGTGGAATGAGCAGTTCTTC. Based on the CDR3 plus reference TRBV7-9 and TRBJ2-1, the full variable domain is DTGVSQNPRHKITKRGQNVTFRCDPISEHNRLYWYRQTLGQGPEFLTYFQNEAQLEKSRLLSDRFSAERPKGSFSTLEIQRTEQGDSAMYLCASSLLWNEQFFGPGTRLTVL.

This clonotype has only a few counts. This chain links TRBV24-1 with TRBJ2-7; TRBD2 aligns across 9 bases. After removal of 9 bases from V and 3 bases from J, the junction contained 11 bases not matched to a gene. The CDR3 has 15 amino acids. CDR1 is KGHDR and CDR2 is SFDVKD in the germline V gene. CDR3 DNA sequence: TGTGCCACCCGGAGACGTGCGGGGGGGAACTACGAGCAGTACGTC. Protein: CATRRRAGGNYEQYV.

This sequence joins TRBV6-5 and TRBJ2-4; 7 bases agree with TRBD1. Germline V lookup: CDR1 MNHEY, CDR2 SVGAGI. This CDR3 contains 15 residues. V lost 5 bases and J lost 3; bases outside the gene matches: 7. The CDR3 spells CASSPPDRVKNIQYF. The CDR3 bases are TGTGCCAGCAGTCCACCCGACAGGGTCAAAAACATTCAGTACTTC.

This chain uses TRBV11-2 with TRBJ1-5, with TRBD1 matching 9 bases. The germline CDR1 and CDR2 sequences are SGHAT and FQNNGV. The CDR3 length is 14 residues. J gave up 9 bases and V 1 base, and 4 bases lay outside the gene matches. As DNA, the CDR3 is TGTGCCAGCAGCTTAGGACAGGGGGGTTGGCCCCAGCATTTT. Translating gives CASSLGQGGWPQHF.

This clonotype came up a few times. V and J are TRBV12-3 or TRBV12-4 and TRBJ2-1; D might be TRBD1 (5 bases). CDR3 length equals 14 residues. V dropped 0 bases and J dropped 8 bases, with 11 bases sitting between them. CDR3 coding DNA: TGTGCCAGCAGTTTAGCAACAGGTATTCATGAGCAGTTCTTC. Translation gives CASSLATGIHEQFF.

The chain joins TRBV4-3 to TRBJ2-3, with D perhaps TRBD1 (5 bases). The V gene lost 0 bases and the J gene lost 4 bases, with 11 bases spanning the gap. The germline V gene has CDR1 LGHNA and CDR2 YSLEER. The CDR3 spans 15 residues. The CDR3 here is CASSQEWQGPDTQYF. In DNA, the CDR3 is TGCGCCAGCAGCCAAGAGTGGCAGGGCCCAGATACGCAGTATTTT.

The chain combines TRBV4-2 with TRBJ2-1; either TRBD1 or TRBD2 may fit D (6 bases each). CDR1 is LGHNA and CDR2 is YNFKEQ in the germline V gene. CDR3 length: 15 amino acids. The V gene lost 4 bases and the J gene lost 8 bases, with 18 bases spanning the gap. CDR3 sequence (DNA): TGTGCCAGCAGCCCCAACAGCCCCGGGGGCGATGAGCAGTTCTTC. This gives the protein CASSPNSPGGDEQFF.

This sequence joins TRBV11-1 and TRBJ2-3; D is ambiguous. There are 13 residues in the CDR3. V lost 5 bases to trimming and J lost 3 bases, with 9 bases between them. Germline assignment: CDR1 SGHAT and CDR2 FQDESV (reference sequence). The CDR3 protein is CASSARITDTQYF. The CDR3 DNA is TGTGCCAGCAGCGCCCGGATTACAGATACGCAGTATTTT.

CDR3 sequence: CSVASGLDYGYTF. The DNA of the CDR3 is TGCAGCGTTGCTAGTGGGCTTGACTATGGCTACACCTTC. This sequence joins TRBV29-1 and TRBJ1-2; D unresolved. V lost 4 bases, J lost 3 bases, and 12 bases lay in between. This CDR3 spans 13 amino acids. Per the germline V gene, CDR1 is SQVTM and CDR2 is ANQGSEA.

The chain is built from TRBV21-1 and TRBJ2-7; the table's D gene call, TRBD1, was not cross checked with the DNA. TRBV21-1 is listed as a pseudogene. The CDR3 sequence is 14 residues long. CDR3 region: CASRGQGSSDEQYF. CDR3 nucleotides: TGTGCCAGCAGGGGACAGGGGTCTAGTGACGAGCAGTACTTC.

This clonotype occurred many times. The J gene is TRBJ1-1, the V gene TRBV5-5, with D unclear. Germline CDR1 is SGHKS and CDR2 is YYEKEE (reference sequence). The CDR3 consists of 15 residues. The V gene lost 3 bases and the J gene lost 0 bases, with 12 bases spanning the gap. The DNA for the CDR3 is TGTGCCAGCAGCTCGTTACAGATTATGAACACTGAAGCTTTCTTT. It translates to CASSSLQIMNTEAFF.

This clonotype was detected many times. The V call is TRBV25-1, the J call TRBJ2-3; TRBD2 matches at 8 bases. Germline loops: CDR1 MGHDK, CDR2 SYGVNS. The CDR3 has 15 amino acids. The junction had 4 bases not matched to a gene; V was cut back by 4 bases and J by 1 base. The CDR3, as DNA: TGTGCCAGCAGTGCGGCGGGGGGCCGCACAGATACGCAGTATTTT. It codes for CASSAAGGRTDTQYF.

The chain employs TRBV7-8 and TRBJ1-6, with a possible D match to TRBD1 (5 bases). The CDR3 consists of 13 residues. Germline-derived CDR1 and CDR2 are SGHVS and FQNEAQ. Between the trimmed V and J ends, which lost 3 bases and 10 bases, there was a span of 10 bases. The CDR3 coding sequence is TGTGCCAGCAGCTTTTGGCAGGGATCACCCCTCCACTTT. It translates to CASSFWQGSPLHF.

The table lists this clonotype with many counts. The gene calls are TRBV4-3 and TRBJ2-3; 9 nucleotides line up with TRBD1. J lost 2 bases, V lost 2 bases, and 5 bases had no gene match. The V gene's germline CDR1 is LGHNA and CDR2 YSLEER. The length of the CDR3 is 16 residues. The chain's CDR3 is CASSQRDRDFTDTQYF. CDR3 DNA: TGCGCCAGCAGCCAAAGGGACAGGGATTTCACAGATACGCAGTATTTT.

The table lists this clonotype with many counts. The V call is TRBV7-8, the J call TRBJ2-1; D is ambiguous. This CDR3 has 13 amino acids. Germline CDR1 is SGHVS and CDR2 is FQNEAQ. V gave up 0 bases and J gave up 11 bases, with 11 bases separating them. CDR3 DNA: TGTGCCAGCAGCTTAGCGATAGATCCAAAGCAGTTCTTC. Its protein product is CASSLAIDPKQFF.

This clonotype was counted ten times or more. J is TRBJ1-5 and V is TRBV4-2; D gene unclear. Germline CDR1 is LGHNA and CDR2 is YNFKEQ. V lost 1 base and J lost 4, with 8 bases in between. The CDR3 loop spans 14 amino acids. CDR3 in amino acids: CASSQGPENQPQHF. DNA of the CDR3: TGTGCCAGCAGCCAAGGGCCGGAGAATCAGCCCCAGCATTTT.

This clonotype was recorded a few times. This chain links TRBV12-3 or TRBV12-4 with TRBJ1-5; D remains unclear. The length of the CDR3 is 15 residues. The V end was cut by 5 bases, the J end by 7 bases, with 18 bases between. The CDR3 DNA reads TGTGCCAGCAGTCTCGGGTCTACCTTGAGGCAGCCCCAGCATTTT. This gives the protein CASSLGSTLRQPQHF.

V gene TRBV13 combines with J gene TRBJ1-2; a possible D gene is TRBD1 (5 bases). Germline-derived CDR1 and CDR2 are PRHDT and FYEKMQ (reference sequence). This CDR3 comprises 15 residues. Trimming stripped 1 base from V and 4 bases from J, with 13 bases between. DNA for the CDR3: TGTGCCAGCAGCTTAGCCGGGCGAGGGGCCTATGGCTACACCTTC. Its protein is CASSLAGRGAYGYTF.

By frequency in the sample, this clonotype is medium-sized. The V call is TRBV5-1, the J call TRBJ2-3, with unresolved D. CDR3 size: 13 residues. Germline loops: CDR1 SGHRS, CDR2 YFSETQ. V was shortened by 4 bases and J by 1 base, with 7 bases between the two germline ends. The CDR3 DNA is TGCGCCAGCAGCCCCGACCGCACAGATACGCAGTATTTT. Translation: CASSPDRTDTQYF. The full variable domain, completed using reference TRBV5-1 and TRBJ2-3, is KAGVTQTPRYLIKTRGQQVTLSCSPISGHRSVSWYQQTPGQGLQFLFEYFSETQRNKGNFPGRFSGRQFSNSRSEMNVSTLELGDSALYLCASSPDRTDTQYFGPGTRLTVL.

A few counts support this clonotype. V is TRBV12-3 or TRBV12-4 and J is TRBJ1-5, with unresolved D. The CDR3 is made up of 14 amino acids. The V and J ends lost 5 bases and 0 bases respectively, with 8 bases between them. CDR3 sequence: CASSPQDSNQPQHF. The CDR3 coding sequence is TGTGCCAGCAGTCCTCAGGATAGCAATCAGCCCCAGCATTTT.

This clonotype turned up a few times. The J gene is TRBJ2-2, the V gene TRBV29-1; 7 bases fit TRBD1. V shed 8 bases, J shed 6 bases, and the junction held 6 bases outside the gene matches. CDR1 and CDR2 from the germline V gene are SQVTM and ANQGSEA. CDR3 size: 12 residues. CDR3 in amino acids: CSMLQGSGELFF. In DNA form, the CDR3 reads TGCAGCATGTTACAGGGGTCCGGGGAGCTGTTTTTT.

Relative to its sample, this clonotype is medium-sized. As DNA, the CDR3 is TGTGCCAGCAGCCAAGGACAGGGGGACACCGGGGAGCTGTTTTTT. Translating gives CASSQGQGDTGELFF. This chain uses TRBV4-2 with TRBJ2-2; 9 bases are shared with TRBD1. With V trimmed by 1 base and J by 3 bases, 0 bases remained unmatched. Germline V gene lookup returns CDR1 LGHNA and CDR2 YNFKEQ. The CDR3 has 15 residues.

The table lists this clonotype with a few counts. The chain is built from TRBV29-1 and TRBJ2-2; D remains unclear. The CDR3 has 13 amino acids. The germline gives CDR1 SQVTM, CDR2 ANQGSEA. Trimming took 4 bases from V and 0 from J, leaving 6 bases between them. CDR3 sequence (DNA): TGCAGCGTTGTTGGGTCGAACACCGGGGAGCTGTTTTTT. It codes for CSVVGSNTGELFF.

The chain links TRBV5-1 to TRBJ2-7, with D maybe TRBD2 (6 bases). The germline gives CDR1 SGHRS, CDR2 YFSETQ. This CDR3 is 15 amino acids long. The ends were cut back, 7 bases at V and 0 bases at J, with 17 bases in the middle. The CDR3 DNA sequence: TGCGCCAGCGGCCTAGGAGGGGTCTACTCCTACGAGCAGTACTTC. Its protein product is CASGLGGVYSYEQYF.

This chain connects TRBV6-2 or TRBV6-3 to TRBJ2-7; D perhaps matches TRBD2 (5 bases). The CDR3 length is 15 residues. Germline loops: CDR1 MNHEY, CDR2 SVGEGT. Trimming cost V 0 bases and J 0 bases, with 9 bases left between them. In DNA, the CDR3 is TGTGCCAGCAGTTACTCGGTAGCGTCCTCCTACGAGCAGTACTTC. The encoded protein is CASSYSVASSYEQYF.

This chain connects TRBV6-2 or TRBV6-3 to TRBJ1-1, with D unresolved. Per the germline V gene, CDR1 is MNHEY and CDR2 is SVGEGT. This CDR3 spans 12 amino acids. V lost 10 bases, J lost 8 bases, and 17 bases lay in between. The CDR3 region has the DNA TGTGCCACCAGCCCCTCGCTTCCCGAAGCTTTCTTT. Protein: CATSPSLPEAFF.

This sequence joins TRBV12-3 or TRBV12-4 and TRBJ1-1; D is perhaps TRBD1 (6 bases). V lost 3 bases to trimming and J lost 6 bases, with 8 bases between them. CDR3 length: 12 residues. The CDR3 reads CASSFSGAEAFF. The CDR3 DNA follows: TGTGCCAGCAGTTTCTCAGGGGCTGAAGCTTTCTTT.

This clonotype has only a few counts. The V gene is TRBV9, the J gene TRBJ2-3; TRBD2 matches at 7 bases. The CDR3 totals 14 residues. The V gene's germline CDR1 is SGDLS and CDR2 YYNGEE. Unmatched junction bases numbered 7, after V lost 3 bases and J lost 6 bases. The chain's CDR3 is CASSADLGGDTQYF. In nucleotides, the CDR3 is TGTGCCAGCAGCGCTGACCTGGGGGGGGATACGCAGTATTTT.

The rearrangement uses TRBV28 and TRBJ2-3, with D possibly matching TRBD1 (5 bases). The V gene lost 7 bases and the J gene lost 8 bases, with 25 bases spanning the gap. CDR1 is MDHEN and CDR2 is SYDVKM in the germline V gene. The CDR3 loop spans 16 amino acids. This chain's CDR3 is CASTPFDQGPRVTQYF. In nucleotides, the CDR3 is TGTGCCAGCACCCCCTTCGACCAGGGCCCACGTGTTACGCAGTATTTT.

This clonotype was counted between two and nine times. V usage is TRBV2 and J usage is TRBJ1-1; D uncertain. Germline V gene lookup returns CDR1 SNHLY and CDR2 FYNNEI. Trimming stripped 6 bases from V and 0 bases from J, with 5 bases between. The CDR3 has 12 residues. As DNA, the CDR3 is TGTGCCAGCAGGAGTATGAACACTGAAGCTTTCTTT. Protein: CASRSMNTEAFF. The variable domain in full, completed from reference TRBV2 and TRBJ1-1, reads EPEVTQTPSHQVTQMGQEVILRCVPISNHLYFYWYRQILGQKVEFLVSFYNNEISEKSEIFDDQFSVERPDGSNFTLKIRSTKLEDSAMYFCASRSMNTEAFFGQGTRLTVV.